The 32 T cell receptor beta chains given below trace back to one sample, sequenced in a study of PD-1 blockade in classical Hodgkin lymphoma. Assay: immunoSEQ multiplex PCR; the TCRdb copy retains only in-frame clones and omits some. The sample has 100,000 or so clones, 89% seen once. This sample's time point: cycle 4 day 1 (C4D1), after more than five weeks of nivolumab. There was relapse after autologous stem cell transplantation in every patient, and there was variation in brentuximab vedotin exposure. Specimen: peripheral blood mononuclear cells (PBMCs), collected before the fourth cycle of nivolumab. The receptor source for this set is a human donor with classical Hodgkin lymphoma.

The rearrangement links TRBV6-1 to TRBJ1-2; D ambiguous. Germline V gene sequence: CDR1 MNHNS, CDR2 SASEGT. This CDR3 contains 14 residues. Trimming cost V 9 bases and J 8 bases, with 22 bases left between them. CDR3 nucleotides: TGTGCCAGTTCTGGGCTTGGCTTTGGATTGGGCTACACCTTC. Protein sequence: CASSGLGFGLGYTF.

The rearrangement joins TRBV27 to TRBJ2-7; maybe TRBD2 (6 bases). V gave up 3 bases and J gave up 10 bases, with 7 bases separating them. The length of the CDR3 is 10 residues. Germline values: CDR1 MNHEY, CDR2 SMNVEV (reference sequence). DNA for the CDR3: TGTGCCAGCAGTTTCGGGGGACAGTACTTC. Residues: CASSFGGQYF.

Written as DNA, the CDR3 is TGCAGCGTTACACGTCCTTTTTTTGGGACAGGGATTGTGAATACGCAGTATTTT. It specifies CSVTRPFFGTGIVNTQYF. The V gene is TRBV29-1, the J gene TRBJ2-3; TRBD1 agrees at 9 bases. The CDR3 covers 18 residues. The ends lost 5 bases at V and 7 bases at J; junction bases unmatched: 22. The germline gives CDR1 SQVTM, CDR2 ANQGSEA.

The chain carries TRBV4-1 and TRBJ2-1; 10 bases agree with TRBD2. Germline V gene sequence: CDR1 MGHRA, CDR2 YSYEKL. The CDR3 length is 17 residues. The ends lost 0 bases at V and 5 bases at J; junction bases unmatched: 7. This CDR3 reads CASSQEGLGLADNEQFF. DNA of the CDR3: TGCGCCAGCAGCCAAGAGGGTCTCGGACTAGCGGACAATGAGCAGTTCTTC.

The chain recombines TRBV28 with TRBJ2-7; 9 bases line up with TRBD2. Germline loops: CDR1 MDHEN, CDR2 SYDVKM. This CDR3 spans 18 amino acids. Trimming took 5 bases from V and 3 from J; bases not matched to a gene: 17. CDR3 sequence reads: CASSLVILAGPLFYEQYF. CDR3 nucleotides: TGTGCCAGCAGTCTGGTAATTCTAGCGGGACCACTCTTCTACGAGCAGTACTTC.

This chain links TRBV10-2 with TRBJ2-4; D is unresolved. Germline V gene lookup returns CDR1 WSHSY and CDR2 SAAADI. The CDR3 has 15 residues. With 0 bases removed from V and 2 bases from J, the gap between germline ends came to 8 bases. Here the CDR3 DNA reads TGCGCCAGCAGTGAGTCGAAGACAACCAAAAACATTCAGTACTTC. This gives the protein CASSESKTTKNIQYF.

The CDR3 region has the DNA TGTGCCAGCAGCGCCACCAGCGGGGCTTACAATGAGCAGTTCTTC. Protein: CASSATSGAYNEQFF. The gene calls are TRBV7-7 and TRBJ2-1; 7 bases match TRBD2. CDR1 and CDR2 (germline): SSHAT, FNYEAQ (reference sequence). The CDR3 contains 15 residues. The V segment lost 5 bases and the J segment 4 bases; nucleotides outside the gene matches: 8.

V usage is TRBV7-2 and J usage is TRBJ1-1; 8 bases are shared with TRBD1. Trimming at V came to 2 bases and at J to 4 bases, leaving 6 bases not matched to a gene. There are 15 residues in the CDR3. CDR1 SGHTA and CDR2 FQGNSA come from the germline V gene. The CDR3 loop is CASSLLGRGLTEAFF. The CDR3 nucleotides are TGTGCCAGCAGCTTATTAGGCAGGGGGCTCACTGAAGCTTTCTTT.

This chain joins TRBV27 and TRBJ2-1; the D is unclear. This CDR3 comprises 13 residues. Germline CDR1 is MNHEY and CDR2 is SMNVEV (reference sequence). Between the trimmed V and J ends, which lost 2 bases and 9 bases, there was a span of 11 bases. This chain's CDR3 is CASSLARFSEQFF. The CDR3 DNA sequence: TGTGCCAGCAGTTTAGCACGGTTTAGTGAGCAGTTCTTC.

This chain uses TRBV2 with TRBJ1-1; 10 nucleotides align to TRBD1. The trim removed 4 bases at V and 0 bases at J, leaving 2 bases unmatched. The CDR3 runs to 15 residues. Per the germline V gene, CDR1 is SNHLY and CDR2 is FYNNEI. The chain's CDR3 is CASSGTGGLNTEAFF. The DNA for the CDR3 is TGTGCCAGCAGTGGGACAGGGGGATTGAACACTGAAGCTTTCTTT.

The rearrangement uses TRBV27 and TRBJ2-1, with D tentatively TRBD2 (6 bases). The CDR3 has 16 amino acids. Trimming left V 3 bases short and J 4 bases short, with 16 bases between. Germline V gives CDR1 MNHEY, CDR2 SMNVEV (reference sequence). The CDR3 nucleotides read TGTGCCAGCAGTTTTAAATTACTAGCTCAATACAATGAGCAGTTCTTC. Protein sequence: CASSFKLLAQYNEQFF.

This clone is a singleton in its sample. The rearrangement links TRBV5-1 to TRBJ2-3, with a weak D call TRBD1 (5 bases). V lost 0 bases and J lost 4, with 15 bases in between. CDR1 and CDR2 (germline): SGHRS, YFSETQ. The CDR3 has 16 amino acids. Here the CDR3 reads CASSLARVARPDTQYF. CDR3 nucleotide sequence: TGCGCCAGCAGCTTGGCCAGGGTGGCAAGACCAGATACGCAGTATTTT.

The chain carries TRBV28 and TRBJ1-2; D call uncertain. The germline V and J ends were trimmed by 6 bases and 0 bases, with 14 bases remaining between them. The CDR3 is made up of 15 amino acids. CDR1 and CDR2 (germline): MDHEN, SYDVKM. The CDR3 DNA reads TGTGCCAGCAGCCTCGTCTGGGATGCTAACTATGGCTACACCTTC. It is translated as CASSLVWDANYGYTF.

This clone appeared a single time. The chain joins TRBV27 to TRBJ2-7, with TRBD1 matching 10 bases. The trim removed 6 bases at V and 5 bases at J, leaving 7 bases unmatched. The CDR3 runs to 14 residues. CDR1 is MNHEY, CDR2 SMNVEV, per germline (reference sequence). Here the CDR3 reads CASSRDRGLHEQYF. CDR3 in DNA: TGTGCCAGCAGCCGGGACAGGGGATTGCACGAGCAGTACTTC.

Only a few counts were recorded for this clone. The chain couples TRBV7-9 to TRBJ1-1; 9 bases are shared with TRBD1. The V gene's germline CDR1 is SEHNR and CDR2 FQNEAQ (reference sequence). V gave up 8 bases and J gave up 1 base; unmatched junction bases: 2. There are 13 residues in the CDR3. In nucleotides, the CDR3 is TGTGCCAGCGGGGGACAGGGGAACACTGAAGCTTTCTTT. Its protein product is CASGGQGNTEAFF.

The rearrangement joins TRBV4-3 to TRBJ1-6, with TRBD1 matching over 7 bases. Germline loops: CDR1 LGHNA, CDR2 YSLEER. Germline trimming cut 3 bases from V and 8 bases from J; bases unmatched to any gene: 10. The CDR3 runs 16 residues. CDR3 nucleotide sequence: TGCGCCAGCAGCCAGGGCGAGGGGGCGAATCATTCACCCCTCCACTTT. It codes for CASSQGEGANHSPLHF.

This chain links TRBV15 with TRBJ2-7; possibly TRBD1 for D (5 bases). Between the trimmed V and J ends, which lost 0 bases and 3 bases, there was a span of 12 bases. CDR1 and CDR2 (germline): LNHNV, YYDKDF (reference sequence). This CDR3 is 15 amino acids long. CDR3 bases: TGTGCCACCAGCAGAGATGGGGTAAGGGGCTACGAGCAGTACTTC. It translates to CATSRDGVRGYEQYF.

V and J are TRBV11-2 and TRBJ2-3; no firm D call. CDR1 is SGHAT and CDR2 is FQNNGV in the germline V gene. This CDR3 spans 15 amino acids. Trimming stripped 1 base from V and 6 bases from J, with 14 bases between. The CDR3 sequence: CASSLVIGKGDTQYF. The CDR3 bases are TGTGCCAGCAGCTTAGTGATTGGGAAGGGCGATACGCAGTATTTT.

This clone showed up just once. This rearrangement joins TRBV19 to TRBJ2-7; TRBD2 aligns across 8 bases. The CDR3 has 12 amino acids. CDR1 is LNHDA and CDR2 is SQIVND in the germline V gene (reference sequence). Germline trimming cut 10 bases from V and 0 bases from J; bases unmatched to any gene: 2. CDR3: CATSGSSYEQYF. In DNA, the CDR3 is TGTGCCACCAGCGGGAGCTCCTACGAGCAGTACTTC. Complete variable domain (other parts from reference TRBV19 and TRBJ2-7): DGGITQSPKYLFRKEGQNVTLSCEQNLNHDAMYWYRQDPGQGLRLIYYSQIVNDFQKGDIAEGYSVSREKKESFPLTVTSAQKNPTAFYLCATSGSSYEQYFGPGTRLTVT.

The CDR3 DNA follows: TGTGCCAGCAGCTTAGCGGTCGGGGCCGAGCAGTACTTC. Translation: CASSLAVGAEQYF. This rearrangement joins TRBV7-7 to TRBJ2-7; D possibly uses TRBD1 or TRBD2 (5 bases each). CDR1 and CDR2 (germline): SSHAT, FNYEAQ (reference sequence). The CDR3 has 13 residues. The V end was cut by 0 bases, the J end by 6 bases, with 9 bases between.

This chain uses TRBV18 with TRBJ2-1; tentatively, D is TRBD2 (6 bases). Per germline, CDR1 KGHSH and CDR2 LQKENI. The CDR3 sequence is 18 residues long. The ends were cut back, 3 bases at V and 0 bases at J, with 18 bases in the middle. This chain's CDR3 is CASSPYRGLGGSYNEQFF. As DNA, the CDR3 is TGTGCCAGCTCACCGTACAGAGGCTTGGGAGGCTCCTACAATGAGCAGTTCTTC.

The chain joins TRBV6-5 to TRBJ1-2, with D maybe TRBD1 (6 bases). Trimming removed 0 bases from V and 7 bases from J, with 18 bases in between. The CDR3 covers 16 residues. Germline CDR1 MNHEY, CDR2 SVGAGI. The CDR3 DNA is TGTGCCAGCAGTTACTCCGGGCAGGGGATTCAAACTGGCTACACCTTC. As protein: CASSYSGQGIQTGYTF.

A note on this clone: Additional DNA sequences in this sample encode the identical CDR3. The rearrangement joins TRBV29-1 to TRBJ2-1; no reliable D call. Germline CDR1 is SQVTM and CDR2 is ANQGSEA. The CDR3 totals 14 residues. The V gene lost 7 bases and the J gene lost 8 bases, with 21 bases spanning the gap. CDR3 protein: CSGVGQTINDEQFF. The CDR3, as DNA: TGCAGCGGAGTCGGGCAGACCATAAATGATGAGCAGTTCTTC.

V usage is TRBV7-9 and J usage is TRBJ2-7, with TRBD2 matching 13 bases. The length of the CDR3 is 14 residues. Germline V gives CDR1 SEHNR, CDR2 FQNEAQ (reference sequence). V shed 4 bases and J 5 bases; nucleotides not matched to a gene: 2. CDR3 region: CASSSTSGRNEQYF. CDR3 coding DNA: TGTGCCAGCAGCTCGACTAGCGGGAGGAACGAGCAGTACTTC.

CDR3 coding DNA: TGTGCCAGCACCGGGCCAGCCTATGGCTACACCTTC. Translation: CASTGPAYGYTF. The chain has TRBV6-1 and TRBJ1-2; no definite D call. CDR3 length: 12 residues. Trimming left V 7 bases short and J 4 bases short, with 10 bases between. Germline-derived CDR1 and CDR2 are MNHNS and SASEGT.

The chain joins TRBV14 to TRBJ2-1; D possibly corresponds to TRBD2 (5 bases). CDR3 length: 16 amino acids. V was clipped by 0 bases and J by 0 bases, with 9 bases between them. The germline gives CDR1 SGHDN, CDR2 FVKESK. The CDR3 region has the DNA TGTGCCAGCAGCCAAGAAATAGACTACTCCTACAATGAGCAGTTCTTC. It codes for CASSQEIDYSYNEQFF.

This chain connects TRBV7-6 to TRBJ2-3; a weak D match, TRBD2 (5 bases). The germline gives CDR1 SGHVS, CDR2 FNYEAQ. The V gene lost 5 bases and the J gene lost 4 bases, with 16 bases spanning the gap. The CDR3 has 15 amino acids. The CDR3 bases are TGTGCCAGCAGCCGGAACCTAGCTCCGGCAGATACGCAGTATTTT. It encodes CASSRNLAPADTQYF.

This chain links TRBV7-9 with TRBJ1-5; maybe TRBD1 (5 bases). V was pared by 5 bases and J by 7 bases, with 9 bases between. Germline assignment: CDR1 SEHNR and CDR2 FQNEAQ (reference sequence). The CDR3 runs to 12 residues. The CDR3 sequence is CASSLGEQPQHF. The CDR3 DNA reads TGTGCCAGCAGCCTAGGGGAGCAGCCCCAGCATTTT.

This chain links TRBV6-5 with TRBJ2-2; D not certain. This CDR3 spans 14 amino acids. V was pared by 5 bases and J by 5 bases, with 12 bases between. Germline CDR1 reads MNHEY; CDR2 reads SVGAGI. This CDR3 reads CASSLRQATGELFF. The DNA of the CDR3 is TGTGCCAGCAGTCTAAGGCAAGCTACCGGGGAGCTGTTTTTT.

The J gene is TRBJ1-1, the V gene TRBV29-1, with no clear D. The CDR3 contains 12 residues. CDR1 and CDR2 from the germline V gene are SQVTM and ANQGSEA. Trimming removed 4 bases at V and 3 bases at J, with 9 bases between. The CDR3 DNA reads as TGCAGCGTTGGGGAACGGGACACTGAAGCTTTCTTT. Translated, it gives CSVGERDTEAFF.

This chain links TRBV29-1 with TRBJ2-7, with D perhaps TRBD1 (6 bases). The germline V and J ends were trimmed by 4 bases and 0 bases, with 13 bases remaining between them. The CDR3 is 14 amino acids. CDR1 and CDR2 (germline): SQVTM, ANQGSEA. CDR3 in DNA: TGCAGCGTTGCTGAGAGGGGGAGCTCCTACGAGCAGTACTTC. This translates into CSVAERGSSYEQYF.

A single count supports this clone. The chain has TRBV2 and TRBJ1-2; D gene ambiguous. Trimming removed 8 bases from V and 3 bases from J, with 13 bases in between. Germline-derived CDR1 and CDR2 are SNHLY and FYNNEI. The CDR3 totals 13 residues. CDR3 in DNA: TGTGCCAGCGCCAAGGGCAAAGACTATGGCTACACCTTC. It encodes CASAKGKDYGYTF.